The entry below describes one TCR beta chain. V shed 6 bases and J shed 6 bases, with 16 bases lying between them. CDR3 length: 14 amino acids. The germline V gene has CDR1 KGHSH and CDR2 LQKENI. These data originate in a study of blood T cell repertoires in COVID-19. The wider study: Sample material is recorded as cDNA or gDNA derived from T cells, B-cell-depleted T cells, or PBMCs.

The data were produced by immunoSEQ multiplex PCR, yet TCRdb's version contains in-frame clones alone and is incomplete. The repertoire holds around 95,000 clones, with roughly 80% as singletons. The specimen sequenced was peripheral blood. The V call is TRBV18, the J call TRBJ2-3; D gene uncertain. This clonotype originated in a woman older than 75 with acute or convalescent COVID-19. The CDR3 DNA reads TGTGCCAGCTCCCCGGGTCCTAACGCGGATACGCAGTATTTT. It codes for CASSPGPNADTQYF.